This T cell receptor (beta chain) was recovered during a study of cytomegalovirus exposure and HLA in healthy donors (dated by TCRdb to about 2017). In terms of the full investigation: According to an earlier analysis of 587 of the donors, about 179 million T cells yielded over 90 million unique TCR beta sequences and about 280 Gb of sequence data. An early release that covered roughly 600 HLA-typed donors contained approximately 300 gigabases of sequencing data and around 85 million unique TCR sequences. Of the roughly 400 genotyped donors, 80% to 90% were placed in the genetic ancestry cluster associated with self-reported Caucasian donors. The aim of the study was to test whether cataloging public T cell receptors could identify signatures of past pathogen exposure. The study used immunosequencing to profile the T cell repertoires of 670 or so subjects and linked those repertoires to cytomegalovirus serostatus. A separate validation cohort of roughly 120 different subjects was used in addition to the approximately 610-subject first cohort. High-throughput TCR immunosequencing, statistical association of individual TCRs with disease status, and machine learning were combined to predict cytomegalovirus infection status. A later analysis re-analyzed previously published TCR beta repertoires from 600 to 850 donors and added high-resolution HLA genotyping to study TCR occurrence patterns. Rather than using new phenotypic data, the later analysis identified candidate immune exposures from TCR beta sequences and from how often those sequences occurred across donors. An earlier analysis of 587 of the donors applied high-throughput TCR beta sequencing to assess whether each TCR beta V gene segment acted as functional or pseudogenic. Donor age, sex, ethnicity and CMV serostatus were compiled alongside the repertoire data. Genome-wide SNP genotypes for about 60% of the 666 donors were used in a later genetic analysis, which treated that subset as a discovery cohort. Every discovery cohort repertoire had been produced on one sequencing platform. Class I and class II HLA loci were covered by the typing at four-digit resolution. The number of donors typed differed by locus, with about 620-630 for A, B, C, DRB1 and DQB1, roughly 520 for DQA1, nearly 610 for DPA1, and some 470 for DPB1. A handful of DR-DQ haplotypes were handled as single units for association and clustering because linkage in the cohort was strong. Among 350 to 400 genotyped donors of the cohort, an average of roughly 240,000 unique TCR beta nucleotide sequences were sequenced per donor, around 20% of them non-productive.

The cohort consisted of more than 650 healthy bone marrow donors. At the time of sampling, every cohort member was nominally healthy, though immune exposures that went unrecorded were likely present. The donor tested CMV seropositive, placing the donor among the roughly 300 seropositive members of the cohort. Each donor provided a peripheral blood sample, and peripheral blood mononuclear cells were used for TCR beta sequencing. Genomic DNA was extracted from the blood cell samples with the Qiagen DNeasy Blood Extraction Kit. From a lookup of the germline V gene, CDR1 and CDR2 are SNHLY and FYNNEI. From cysteine to phenylalanine, the CDR3 is 13 amino acids long. CDR3 DNA is the only sequence kept; it has 39 bases, read in frame from the first base. Trimming at the junction amounts to 8 bases on V and 0 bases on J, and the germline ends lie 10 bases apart. Turning to this clone: Its specific antigen is unknown. The input lacks base qualities; no much larger clone sits a single base away.

The method was the immunoSEQ multiplex PCR assay. The multiplex PCR relied on a mix of 60 forward primers for TCR Vbeta segments and 13 reverse primers for TCR Jbeta segments. Amplification of the CDR3 region of rearranged TCR beta genes was performed with a multiplex PCR assay on genomic DNA. The amplified TCR beta libraries were sequenced on the Illumina HiSeq System as 87-base-pair reads. In the authors' own workflow: A later analysis counted about 82 million unique TCR beta chains across the 650 to 700 repertoires, and 10 million to 12 million of these chains were shared by at least two donors. Raw reads were error-corrected and collapsed into unique sequences with a nearest-neighbor algorithm that merged closely related sequences to remove PCR and sequencing errors. Alignment of CDR3 sequences to IMGT reference sequences was used to assign V, D and J gene segments. For a sequence to be retained, at least a six-nucleotide match to both a V gene segment and a J gene segment was required. A rearrangement was called productive if the CDR3 had no stop codons and remained in frame with V and J, and every other rearrangement was called non-productive. Following IMGT convention, CDR3 was defined as the stretch from the second conserved V-encoded cysteine up to the conserved J-encoded phenylalanine. The earlier analysis of about 610 of the donors excluded any sequence lacking an unambiguous match to a single V gene segment. An earlier analysis of fewer than 650 of the donors classified V segments as functional when productive rearrangements were above 56.7% and as segregating when the standard deviation between donors was above 5%. A statistical classification framework was developed to diagnose cytomegalovirus status using the catalog of TCR beta chain sequences. In a later analysis, TCR nucleotide sequences were compared against IMGT/GENE-DB human TR gene sequences so that V and J genes could be assigned. In a later analysis, CDR3 sequences and most-parsimonious VDJ recombination scenarios were assigned using the TCRdist pipeline. In a later analysis, each TCR beta chain was defined by its CDR3 amino acid sequence together with its V-gene family, and reads without a unique V-gene family were excluded. As a way to deal with suspected cross-contamination and a sequencing artifact, a later analysis dropped 450 to 700 nucleotide sequences that were highly shared and had low generation probability. A later analysis calculated a clonal expansion index for each public chain from normalized within-repertoire ranks of inferred template counts. Generation probabilities in a later analysis came from a VDJ recombination model fitted to out-of-frame rearrangements, and those results were checked against IGoR. A later analysis scored TCR-TCR, TCR-HLA and TCR-CMV co-occurrence with hypergeometric tests, applying a repertoire-size bias correction to TCR pairs. A later analysis estimated false discovery rates by permuting HLA or CMV assignments 20 times. A later analysis grouped co-occurring TCRs with DBSCAN, adding TCRdist sequence similarity when clustering within HLA-allele-positive subsets. Repertoires with fewer than 30,000 or more than 120,000 public chains were left out of co-occurrence clustering, as were five repertoires with anomalous nucleotide sharing. What TCRdb holds here is the immuneACCESS table cut down to in-frame rearrangements. Part of the clones is not present; checked against another copy, under half of the missing clones reflect an unresolved V gene, and the others are unexplained. That table furnishes V, J and clone size, whereas the DNA furnished D and trimming. The sample has 100,000 to 120,000 clones on record, around 77% of them singletons. The ten largest clones add up to about 5% of the sample.

Summary of the overall study and its limitations: A further reported finding was that TCR beta sequences accurately predicted the HLA-A and HLA-B alleles for most subjects in the first cohort. The classifier was reported to diagnose cytomegalovirus status with high specificity and sensitivity in both the original cohort and the validation cohort. In a later analysis, most CMV-associated TCR beta chains were found to appear HLA-restricted, with HLA associations seemingly driven largely by CMV exposure. Because some donors lacked HLA typing at each locus, the association tests relied only on the typed subset. This cohort had only TCR beta chains sequenced, and the lack of alpha or paired-chain data limited which features could be detected. A later genetic analysis reported fewer N-insertions in productive TCRs among donors in an Asian-associated ancestry cluster than the roughly 620-donor mean. Some IMGT-functional V segments, including TRBV6-2 and TRBV6-3, could not be told apart with the 87-base-pair reads, so those segments were excluded. The authors suggested that the approach could potentially be extended to other disease states and immunological phenotypes. The study listed 164 TCR beta chains as associated with cytomegalovirus. Presence/absence analyses assumed roughly uniform sequencing depth across donors, an assumption that may not hold. Most TCR sequences were seen in very few donors, while some public TCRs were found in many individuals. For the cohort, immune exposure information was limited to CMV serostatus. A later genetic analysis associated a missense DCLRE1C variant with V-gene and J-gene trimming of TCR beta chains, and an independent cohort replicated the association. Because counts were too low, some 16 rarely observed V segments, including chromosome 9 orphons, were excluded from the earlier analysis of 587 of the donors. In a later analysis, 16,951 TCR beta sequences were associated with specific HLA alleles at a false discovery rate of 0.05. In a later analysis, TCR association rates were found to vary across HLA loci, with the most associated TCRs seen for DRB1 alleles and the fewest for HLA-C alleles. In vitro tests confirmed that three of the cytomegalovirus-associated TCR beta chains recognize cytomegalovirus antigens. In a later analysis, HLA-associated TCR beta chains showed more clonal expansion and lower generation probabilities than non-associated chains that were equally common. Strong co-occurrence of HLA alleles, especially DR and DQ, made assigning TCR associations to individual alleles difficult. A cluster of highly shared sequence variants was judged likely to be a technical artifact of the sequencing pipeline. Broadly in line with IMGT annotations, most TCR beta V segments showed up in productive rearrangements about 87% or about 30% of the time in an earlier analysis of around 600 of the donors. In a later analysis, several top co-occurrence clusters were reported to appear linked to parvovirus B19, influenza, CMV and Epstein-Barr virus. Correlated functional status among segregating V segments might reflect linkage disequilibrium, but an unknown experimental factor could not be ruled out.

The receptor comes from a young woman in good health and CMV-seropositive. The chain uses TRBV2 and TRBJ1-1; the D gene is possibly TRBD1, with 5 bases matching. Source material: PBMCs. CDR3 sequence: CASGAGMNTEAFF. In nucleotides, the sequence is TGTGCCAGCGGGGCAGGGATGAACACTGAAGCTTTCTTT. Full variable domain (CDR3 extended with the reference TRBV2 and TRBJ1-1 proteins): EPEVTQTPSHQVTQMGQEVILRCVPISNHLYFYWYRQILGQKVEFLVSFYNNEISEKSEIFDDQFSVERPDGSNFTLKIRSTKLEDSAMYFCASGAGMNTEAFFGQGTRLTVV.